The present entry profiles one TCR beta chain with its context. One end of the junction varies from germline; a read error may be responsible. This record belongs to a study of blood T cell repertoires in COVID-19. CDR3 length equals 11 residues. Germline V gene data show CDR1 as DFQATT and CDR2 as SNEGSKA (reference sequence). As handled by the study authors: Reference gene primer amplification in the assay estimated nucleated cell counts. Libraries were prepared by immunoSEQ multiplex PCR; TCRdb keeps only in-frame clonotypes and omits some of them. D and trimming were read from the DNA, whereas the V and J calls and clone size are those reported in that table. The data show some 170,000 clones, about 83% seen once.

This clonotype was sampled from a man in his sixties with acute or convalescent COVID-19. The rearrangement joins TRBV20-1 to TRBJ2-1, with D perhaps TRBD2 (5 bases). The sequencing sample was made of peripheral blood. The CDR3 nucleotides read TGCAGTGCTAGAGATGAGGGTGAGCTGTTCTTC. Translating gives CSARDEGELFF.